Listed below are T cell receptor beta chains from one sample, sequenced in a study of CD8 T cells in ankylosing spondylitis. Via MiXCR, TCRdb re-called the 5' RACE reads, giving one row per CDR3 protein. The table includes 150,000 to 200,000 distinct CDR3 sequences, 15% to 20% detected once. Specimen: blood, either unsorted or a sorted T cell fraction (not recorded which). These receptors were collected from a male donor with ankylosing spondylitis or in good health (not recorded which). CDR3s include the opening cysteine and the closing phenylalanine or tryptophan. The order of the fields is CDR3 DNA, CDR3 protein, clone size, J gene, D gene, V gene. D genes are given only for firm matches. Only some rows state a clone size, as once, few, many or a class for expanded clones.

DNA: TGTGCCACCAGCAGCCGGACTAGCAGGACCCTATACAATGAGCAGTTCTTC
CDR3: CATSSRTSRTLYNEQFF
size: once
J: TRBJ2-1
D: TRBD2
V: TRBV15

DNA: TGTGCCAGCAGTTACTCGACACAGGGGGCTGGGGAGCAGTACTTC
CDR3: CASSYSTQGAGEQYF
size: few
J: TRBJ2-7
D: TRBD1
V: TRBV6-6

DNA: TGTGCCAGCAGCTTGGAAAGGCTGGACAGGACCACTGAAGCTTTCTTT
CDR3: CASSLERLDRTTEAFF
size: few
J: TRBJ1-1
D: TRBD1
V: TRBV5-6

DNA: TGTGCCTGGAGTGTAAGCCCTAATCAGCCCCAGCATTTT
CDR3: CAWSVSPNQPQHF
size: few
J: TRBJ1-5
D: -
V: TRBV30

DNA: TGCGCCAGCGGAGGATTTATAGCTGGGCCCAGTAAACCCGACACCGGGGAGCTGTTTTTT
CDR3: CASGGFIAGPSKPDTGELFF
size: many
J: TRBJ2-2
D: -
V: TRBV5-1

DNA: TGTGCCAGCTCACCGAGGAGGTTGGAGATAGCCAAAAACATTCAGTACTTC
CDR3: CASSPRRLEIAKNIQYF
size: few
J: TRBJ2-4
D: -
V: TRBV18

DNA: TGTGCCAGCACCTCCCCCAGTTTGGCCCACGAGCAGTGCTTC
CDR3: CASTSPSLAHEQCF
size: -
J: TRBJ2-7
D: -
V: TRBV28

DNA: TGTGCCAGCAGCTTGGCTCCTACCTCCACAGATACGCAGTATTTT
CDR3: CASSLAPTSTDTQYF
size: many
J: TRBJ2-3
D: -
V: TRBV5-5

DNA: TGTGCCACCAGTTCCAGCTCTGGGGCCAACGTCCTGACTTTC
CDR3: CATSSSSGANVLTF
size: -
J: TRBJ2-6
D: -
V: TRBV24-1

DNA: TGTGCCTGGAGTGTCGCCGGACAGATGTTTGTGACGGCCAAAAACATTCAGTACTTC
CDR3: CAWSVAGQMFVTAKNIQYF
size: -
J: TRBJ2-4
D: -
V: TRBV30

DNA: TGCAGTGCTAATTTGTTCGGGGCAGTGAACACCGGGGAGCTGTTTTTT
CDR3: CSANLFGAVNTGELFF
size: -
J: TRBJ2-2
D: -
V: TRBV20-1

DNA: TGCAGCGTTGGGGAGGGAGGGTCGTCCAATCAGCCCCAGCATTTT
CDR3: CSVGEGGSSNQPQHF
size: few
J: TRBJ1-5
D: -
V: TRBV29-1

DNA: TGCGCCAGCAGGTCGCTTGGGACAGTCTCCTACAATGAGCAGTTCTTC
CDR3: CASRSLGTVSYNEQFF
size: many
J: TRBJ2-1
D: TRBD1
V: TRBV5-1

DNA: TGCGCCAGCAGCTTGGCCGGGGAAGAATGGCAGCCCCAGCATTTT
CDR3: CASSLAGEEWQPQHF
size: -
J: TRBJ1-5
D: -
V: TRBV5-1

DNA: TGTGCCAGCAGCTTCGAGACGGGCCCCTACAATGAGCAGTTCTTC
CDR3: CASSFETGPYNEQFF
size: -
J: TRBJ2-1
D: -
V: TRBV7-9

DNA: TGTGCCAGCAGCGCTCTAGCGGGAGGTACTGAGCAGTTCTTC
CDR3: CASSALAGGTEQFF
size: few
J: TRBJ2-1
D: TRBD2
V: TRBV4-2

DNA: TGTGCCATCAAACCTGGACAGCCGAACACTGAAGCTTTCTTT
CDR3: CAIKPGQPNTEAFF
size: -
J: TRBJ1-1
D: -
V: TRBV7-9

DNA: TGCAGCGTGCCCCGGGGCCTTGCCTACAATGAGCAGTTCTTC
CDR3: CSVPRGLAYNEQFF
size: many
J: TRBJ2-1
D: -
V: TRBV29-1

DNA: TGTGCCAGCAGTTTATTAGCGATAAATTCCTACGAGCAGTACTTC
CDR3: CASSLLAINSYEQYF
size: many
J: TRBJ2-7
D: -
V: TRBV27

DNA: TGTGCCAGCAGCCAAGGACCAACCGGGACTACGAACACCGGGGAGCTGTTTTTT
CDR3: CASSQGPTGTTNTGELFF
size: many
J: TRBJ2-2
D: TRBD2
V: TRBV3-1

DNA: TGCAGTGCCCTGGGACTAGCGGGATTACAAGAGACCCAGTACTTC
CDR3: CSALGLAGLQETQYF
size: many
J: TRBJ2-5
D: TRBD2
V: TRBV20-1

DNA: TGTGCCAGCAGTTTAGGTTTAGATACGCAGTATTTT
CDR3: CASSLGLDTQYF
size: many
J: TRBJ2-3
D: -
V: TRBV12-3/TRBV12-4

DNA: TGTGCCAGCAGTTACAACAGGGGGAGTGGGGACTATGGCTACACCTTC
CDR3: CASSYNRGSGDYGYTF
size: -
J: TRBJ1-2
D: TRBD1
V: TRBV6-5

DNA: TGTGCCAGCAGAACCGGACAGGGGGCAGGCCAGCCCCAGCATTTT
CDR3: CASRTGQGAGQPQHF
size: -
J: TRBJ1-5
D: TRBD1
V: TRBV6-2/TRBV6-3

DNA: TGCAGTGCTAGCGGGAGCCGCAACTACGAGCAGTACTTC
CDR3: CSASGSRNYEQYF
size: many
J: TRBJ2-7
D: -
V: TRBV20-1

DNA: TGTGCCAGCAGCTCCCGTCCACTAGGCTCTGAAGCTTTCTTT
CDR3: CASSSRPLGSEAFF
size: -
J: TRBJ1-1
D: -
V: TRBV7-2

DNA: TGCGCCAGCAGCTCGGGGATGACCGGGGAGCTGTTTTTT
CDR3: CASSSGMTGELFF
size: many
J: TRBJ2-2
D: -
V: TRBV5-1

DNA: TGTGCCAGCAGCTTAGTTCCCCGGTTCCAAGAGACCCAGTACTTC
CDR3: CASSLVPRFQETQYF
size: once
J: TRBJ2-5
D: -
V: TRBV7-9

DNA: TGTGCCAGCAGTTTAGGAGGGGAGAATAGGGTCAGGCAGTATTTT
CDR3: CASSLGGENRVRQYF
size: many
J: TRBJ2-3
D: -
V: TRBV28

DNA: TGTGCCAGTAGTATTTGGGCCACATCCAATCAGCCCCAGCATTTT
CDR3: CASSIWATSNQPQHF
size: few
J: TRBJ1-5
D: -
V: TRBV19

DNA: TGCGCCAGCAGCTTTTCACGGGACCGGCCATACGAGCAGTACTTC
CDR3: CASSFSRDRPYEQYF
size: many
J: TRBJ2-7
D: -
V: TRBV5-1

DNA: TGTGCCAGCAACCCGGGACGTAGCACAGATACGCAGTATTTT
CDR3: CASNPGRSTDTQYF
size: -
J: TRBJ2-3
D: -
V: TRBV12-3/TRBV12-4

DNA: TGTGCCAGTAGTATGCGCTGGGCGGTAACCTACGAGCAGTACTTC
CDR3: CASSMRWAVTYEQYF
size: -
J: TRBJ2-7
D: -
V: TRBV19

DNA: TGTGCCAGCAGCTCTCAGGAGGGGGAAGCTTTCTTT
CDR3: CASSSQEGEAFF
size: few
J: TRBJ1-1
D: -
V: TRBV7-9

DNA: TGTGCCAGCAGTCCGACAGGGGAACCCTACGAGCAGTACTTC
CDR3: CASSPTGEPYEQYF
size: few
J: TRBJ2-7
D: TRBD1
V: TRBV6-1

DNA: TGCAGCGTTGAAGACAGGGGAAGCATTCAGTACTTC
CDR3: CSVEDRGSIQYF
size: few
J: TRBJ2-4
D: -
V: TRBV29-1

DNA: TGTGCCAGCAGCGTACGGGCGACGAACACCGGGGAGCTGTTTTTT
CDR3: CASSVRATNTGELFF
size: many
J: TRBJ2-2
D: -
V: TRBV9

DNA: TGTGCCAGCAGCTTGCCGGGAACAGAGACCCAGTACTTC
CDR3: CASSLPGTETQYF
size: few
J: TRBJ2-5
D: -
V: TRBV5-4

DNA: TGTGCCAGCAGTTCCCGGCGGATCGGAACTGAAGCTTTCTTT
CDR3: CASSSRRIGTEAFF
size: many
J: TRBJ1-1
D: -
V: TRBV12-3/TRBV12-4

DNA: TGTGCCACCAGTGATATGAGCGGGGAGCTGTTTTTT
CDR3: CATSDMSGELFF
size: -
J: TRBJ2-2
D: -
V: TRBV24-1

DNA: TGTGCCAGCAGTCCCGCTCCCTCTGGGGCCAACGTCCTGACTTTC
CDR3: CASSPAPSGANVLTF
size: -
J: TRBJ2-6
D: -
V: TRBV28

DNA: TGTGCCTGGAGTTGGGGACAGGGGAGTCTGGACGAGCAGTACTTC
CDR3: CAWSWGQGSLDEQYF
size: -
J: TRBJ2-7
D: TRBD1
V: TRBV30

DNA: TGCAGTGCCGCCCTCCCAGGGGAGTTTGAAAAACTGTTTTTT
CDR3: CSAALPGEFEKLFF
size: many
J: TRBJ1-4
D: -
V: TRBV20-1

DNA: TGCGCCAGCAGCCAAGGAGGGGCTCCGGCCCAGGGCACTGAAGCTTTCTTT
CDR3: CASSQGGAPAQGTEAFF
size: many
J: TRBJ1-1
D: -
V: TRBV4-1

DNA: TGCAGCGCTGAGGGGGTTCGCTATGGCTACACCTTC
CDR3: CSAEGVRYGYTF
size: few
J: TRBJ1-2
D: -
V: TRBV29-1

DNA: TGCAGTGCTAGAGTCGCCAGTGGAAACACCATATATTTT
CDR3: CSARVASGNTIYF
size: many
J: TRBJ1-3
D: -
V: TRBV20-1

DNA: TGTGCCAGCAGTGGGCCGGGACTACTCTCCCAAGAGACCCAGTACTTC
CDR3: CASSGPGLLSQETQYF
size: -
J: TRBJ2-5
D: TRBD2
V: TRBV28

DNA: TGTGCCAGCAGCCCCGGGACTAGATACGACGAGCAGTACTTC
CDR3: CASSPGTRYDEQYF
size: -
J: TRBJ2-7
D: TRBD2
V: TRBV4-2

DNA: TGCAGTGCCTTGAAACTAGCGGGAGGGATTCACTCCTACGAGCAGTACTTC
CDR3: CSALKLAGGIHSYEQYF
size: few
J: TRBJ2-7
D: TRBD2
V: TRBV20-1

DNA: TGTGCCAGCAGCCGACCGGCCTCAGGAGAGACCCAGTACTTC
CDR3: CASSRPASGETQYF
size: -
J: TRBJ2-5
D: -
V: TRBV28

DNA: TGCGCCAGCAGCTTCCAGGGCGGTCAGGCTAATGAAAAACTGTTTTTT
CDR3: CASSFQGGQANEKLFF
size: -
J: TRBJ1-4
D: -
V: TRBV5-1

DNA: TGTGCCTCCGGGGCCAGCGGCAACACCGGGGAGCTGTTTTTT
CDR3: CASGASGNTGELFF
size: many
J: TRBJ2-2
D: -
V: TRBV19

DNA: TGTGCCAGCAGCTTAAACGCTGCCGGTAGCACAGATACGCAGTATTTT
CDR3: CASSLNAAGSTDTQYF
size: -
J: TRBJ2-3
D: -
V: TRBV7-3

DNA: TGTGCCAGCAGCTCACCCGAGGACGGTCTAGGGTTTGAGCAGTTCTTC
CDR3: CASSSPEDGLGFEQFF
size: many
J: TRBJ2-1
D: -
V: TRBV5-4